Listed below are T cell receptor beta chains from one sample, sequenced in a study of cytomegalovirus exposure and HLA in healthy donors. The method was immunoSEQ multiplex PCR; TCRdb's version includes in-frame clones alone and lacks a portion of them. This sample has fewer than 150,000 clones, with around 77% found just once. The sequencing input was PBMCs. Receptor source: a young man in good health and CMV-seronegative. Both conserved end residues are part of each CDR3. Fields, in order: J gene, D gene, clone size, V gene, CDR3 DNA, CDR3 protein. A D gene is named only where the DNA matches it firmly. Clone size is shown for a subset of rows, as once, few, many or a class of expanded clone.

TRBJ2-4,TRBD1,NA,TRBV5-4,TGTGCCAGCAGCGTTCGACAGGGCCTAGCCAAAAACATTCAGTACTTC,CASSVRQGLAKNIQYF
TRBJ2-7,TRBD2,NA,TRBV6-6,TGTGCCAGCAGTTACGCGGCGGGAGGATCCTACGAGCAGTACTTC,CASSYAAGGSYEQYF
TRBJ2-3,NA,few,TRBV27,TGTGCCAGCAGTCCACGGGTGATGCAGGATACGCAGTATTTT,CASSPRVMQDTQYF
TRBJ2-1,NA,NA,TRBV5-5,TGTGCCAGCAGCTTGGACTACGCCATGGGGCAGTTCTTC,CASSLDYAMGQFF
TRBJ2-7,TRBD1,NA,TRBV11-1,TGTGCCAGCAGCGGACAAGGGACAGGGACCTACGAGCAGTACTTC,CASSGQGTGTYEQYF
TRBJ1-1,NA,NA,TRBV21-1,TGTGCCAGCAGCAAAAGCCCCGGACAGGATCATCAGACTAGAAAGAACACTGAAGCTTTCTTT,CASSKSPGQDHQTRKNTEAFF
TRBJ2-5,TRBD2,NA,TRBV6-5,TGTGCCAGCAGCCTACTGCCCGGGGGGGAGACCCAGTACTTC,CASSLLPGGETQYF
TRBJ2-1,NA,NA,TRBV7-9,TGTGCCAGCAGCTTAGCGAGGACGGGGACACAGAATGAGCAGTTCTTC,CASSLARTGTQNEQFF
TRBJ2-1,TRBD2,NA,TRBV9,TGTGCCAGCAGCGCGCTAGCGGGAACGTCCAATGAGCAGTTCTTC,CASSALAGTSNEQFF
TRBJ2-1,TRBD2,NA,TRBV2,TGTGCCAGCAGTGAAATGATGACTAGCGGGGCAAATGAGCAGTTCTTC,CASSEMMTSGANEQFF
TRBJ2-5,TRBD2,NA,TRBV10-3,TGTGCCATCAGTGAGGGGCTAGCGGGAGTAAAGACCCAGTACTTC,CAISEGLAGVKTQYF
TRBJ2-7,TRBD1,once,TRBV10-3,TGTGCCATCAGCGGGACAGGGGATGCCTACGAGCAGTACTTC,CAISGTGDAYEQYF
TRBJ2-7,TRBD2,NA,TRBV10-3,TGTGCCATCAGTGAGGGGGTTGGACTAGCGGGGGTGGGGCTTCTCTACGAGCAGTACTTC,CAISEGVGLAGVGLLYEQYF
TRBJ2-7,NA,NA,TRBV13,TGTGCCAGCAGCCTGGGGAGAGATGGGAGGGAGCAGTACTTC,CASSLGRDGREQYF
TRBJ2-7,TRBD1,NA,TRBV11-2,TGTGCCAGCAGCGACCCGGGACAGGGATCCTCCTACGAGCAGTACTTC,CASSDPGQGSSYEQYF
TRBJ1-1,NA,few,TRBV27,TGTGCCAGCAGTCCCTCCAGGTCTAGGGGAGAAGCTTTCTTT,CASSPSRSRGEAFF
TRBJ1-5,NA,once,TRBV27,TGTGCCAGCAGTCCGAAAGGGTGGGGGCTGCCCCAGCATTTT,CASSPKGWGLPQHF
TRBJ2-5,TRBD1,NA,TRBV6-1,TGTGCCAGCAGTCAAGGACAGGTTGCATCTTCTCAAGAGACCCAGTACTTC,CASSQGQVASSQETQYF
TRBJ1-2,NA,NA,TRBV2,TGTGCCAGCAGGAGGGAATTGGGATCTAACTATGGCTACACCTTC,CASRRELGSNYGYTF
TRBJ2-7,NA,NA,TRBV29-1,TGCAGCGTTGAGGGTGGCGGATACGAGCAGTACTTC,CSVEGGGYEQYF
TRBJ2-7,NA,NA,TRBV4-2,TGTGCCAGCAGCCAAGATAGGGCGGACAGAGAATACGAGCAGTACTTC,CASSQDRADREYEQYF
TRBJ2-2,TRBD1,NA,TRBV10-3,TGTGCCATCAGACTAGGACAGGGGGCCAACACCGGGGAGCTGTTTTTT,CAIRLGQGANTGELFF
TRBJ1-1,NA,NA,TRBV25-1,TGTGCCAGCAGGGCTGGGGGGGGGACTGAAGCTTTCTTT,CASRAGGGTEAFF
TRBJ2-7,TRBD1,few,TRBV25-1,TGTGCCAGCCCTAAGGGACAGTTACCCTACGAGCAGTACTTC,CASPKGQLPYEQYF
TRBJ2-7,NA,NA,TRBV30,TGTGCCTGGGCCCTACGGGACTACGAGCAGTACTTC,CAWALRDYEQYF
TRBJ2-4,NA,NA,TRBV2,TGTGCCAGCATCCAAGAGGAGGCAAACATTCAGTACTTC,CASIQEEANIQYF
TRBJ1-1,NA,NA,TRBV7-6,TGTGCCAGCAGCCCTCGGCAGGGTCAGGAAATGAACACTGAAGCTTTCTTT,CASSPRQGQEMNTEAFF
TRBJ1-1,NA,NA,TRBV28,TGTGCCAGCAGGTCGACAGGCCTGAACACTGAAGCTTTCTTT,CASRSTGLNTEAFF
TRBJ1-2,NA,NA,TRBV11-2,TGTGCCAGCAGCGAACCCTGGGCAGGCCCCTATGGCTACACCTTC,CASSEPWAGPYGYTF
TRBJ2-7,NA,NA,TRBV5-4,TGTGCCAGCAGCTTGGATCTACAGGAGCCCGAGCAGTACTTC,CASSLDLQEPEQYF
TRBJ2-7,NA,NA,TRBV5-1,TGCGCCAGCAGCGGGAGGCCAGGGGCCGCGGGAGCCGAGCAGTACTTC,CASSGRPGAAGAEQYF
TRBJ2-2,NA,NA,TRBV6-1,TGTGCCAGCAGTGAATACCCCCAGATGGGGGCGGGGAACACCGGGGAGCTGTTTTTT,CASSEYPQMGAGNTGELFF
TRBJ1-2,NA,once,TRBV28,TGTGCCAGCAGTTTGGTGGACAGAACTTATGGCTACACCTTC,CASSLVDRTYGYTF
TRBJ2-3,NA,NA,TRBV18,TGTGCCAGCTCACCCCTGGGGGGTAGCACAGATACGCAGTATTTT,CASSPLGGSTDTQYF
TRBJ2-2,TRBD2,NA,TRBV25-1,TGTGCCAGCAGTGAATTGCTAGCGGGAGGCCGTAACACCGGGGAGCTGTTTTTT,CASSELLAGGRNTGELFF
TRBJ2-1,TRBD2,NA,TRBV11-2,TGTGCCAGCAGCTCCCACGGGACTAGCGTCTACAATGAGCAGTTCTTC,CASSSHGTSVYNEQFF
TRBJ1-3,NA,NA,TRBV18,TGTGCCAGCTCCTTGACTGCCTCCTCTGGAAACACCATATATTTT,CASSLTASSGNTIYF
TRBJ2-7,NA,NA,TRBV15,TGTGCCACCAGCATTCCGCCCGGGACTGGCAACTACGAGCAGTACTTC,CATSIPPGTGNYEQYF
TRBJ2-2,NA,NA,TRBV19,TGTGCCAGTAGTATCGGGTCCACCGGGGAGCTGTTTTTT,CASSIGSTGELFF
TRBJ2-7,NA,NA,TRBV5-8,TGTGCCAGCAGCTTCCCCCAACCACACTCCTACGAGCAGTACTTC,CASSFPQPHSYEQYF
TRBJ2-1,TRBD1,NA,TRBV5-8,TGTGCCAGCAGCTTCAGAACCGGGACAGGGTACTACAATGAGCAGTTCTTC,CASSFRTGTGYYNEQFF
TRBJ2-7,NA,NA,TRBV5-1,TGCGCCAGCAGCTTGGGTGGCGGCCATAACCAATACGAGCAGTACTTC,CASSLGGGHNQYEQYF
TRBJ2-1,NA,NA,TRBV27,TGTGCCAGCAAACTATACAATGAGCAGTTCTTC,CASKLYNEQFF
TRBJ2-3,TRBD2,NA,TRBV27,TGTGCCAGCAGTATCGGGAGGGCGATCACAGATACGCAGTATTTT,CASSIGRAITDTQYF
TRBJ2-1,NA,few,TRBV9,TGTGCCAGCAGCGCGACTGGTAGCTCCTACAATGAGCAGTTCTTC,CASSATGSSYNEQFF
TRBJ1-1,NA,NA,TRBV10-3,TGTGCCATCAGCACAGGGCCGGCCACTGAAGCTTTCTTT,CAISTGPATEAFF
TRBJ1-1,NA,NA,TRBV18,TGTGCCAGCTCACCAGAGGGTCTGACTGAAGCTTTCTTT,CASSPEGLTEAFF
TRBJ1-2,NA,NA,TRBV30,TGTGCCTGGAGTGTACTGGGACAAATCTATGGCTACACCTTC,CAWSVLGQIYGYTF
TRBJ2-3,TRBD2,once,TRBV9,TGTGCCAGCAGCGTCACTAGCGGGAAAGATACGCAGTATTTT,CASSVTSGKDTQYF
TRBJ2-7,TRBD2,NA,TRBV27,TGTGCCAGCAGCCCATCAGGGACTAGCGGGACCGCTTCCTACGAGCAGTACTTC,CASSPSGTSGTASYEQYF
TRBJ2-2,NA,NA,TRBV7-3,TGTGCCAGCAGCCTTAACTACGGAGGCGCCGGGGAGCTGTTTTTT,CASSLNYGGAGELFF